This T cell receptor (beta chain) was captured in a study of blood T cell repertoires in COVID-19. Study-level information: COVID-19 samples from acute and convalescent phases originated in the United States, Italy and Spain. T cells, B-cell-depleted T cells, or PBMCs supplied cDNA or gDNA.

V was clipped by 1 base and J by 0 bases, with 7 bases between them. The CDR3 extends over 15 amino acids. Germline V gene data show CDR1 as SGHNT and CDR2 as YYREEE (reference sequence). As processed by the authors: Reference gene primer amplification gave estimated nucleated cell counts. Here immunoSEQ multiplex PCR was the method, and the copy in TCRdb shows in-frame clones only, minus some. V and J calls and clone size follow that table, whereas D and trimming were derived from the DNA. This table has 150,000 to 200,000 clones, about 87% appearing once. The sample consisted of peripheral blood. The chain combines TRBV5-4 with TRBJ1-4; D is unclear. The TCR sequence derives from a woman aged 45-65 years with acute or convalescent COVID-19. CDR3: CASSLTAATNEKLFF. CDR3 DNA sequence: TGTGCCAGCAGCTTGACAGCTGCAACTAATGAAAAACTGTTTTTT.